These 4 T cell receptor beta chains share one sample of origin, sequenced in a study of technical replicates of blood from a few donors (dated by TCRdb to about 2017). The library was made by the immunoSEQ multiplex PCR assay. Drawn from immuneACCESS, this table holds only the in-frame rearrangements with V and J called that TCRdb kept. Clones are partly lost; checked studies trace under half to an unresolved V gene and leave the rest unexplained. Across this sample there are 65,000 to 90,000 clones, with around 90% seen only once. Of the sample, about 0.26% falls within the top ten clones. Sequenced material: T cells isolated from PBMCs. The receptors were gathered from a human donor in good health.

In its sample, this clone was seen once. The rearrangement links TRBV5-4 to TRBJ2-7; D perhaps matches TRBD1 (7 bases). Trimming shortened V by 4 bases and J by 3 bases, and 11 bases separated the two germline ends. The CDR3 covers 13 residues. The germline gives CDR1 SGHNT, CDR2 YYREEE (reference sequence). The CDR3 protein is CASSRGDSYEQYF. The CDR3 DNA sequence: TGTGCCAGCAGCAGGGGGGACAGCTACGAGCAGTACTTC.

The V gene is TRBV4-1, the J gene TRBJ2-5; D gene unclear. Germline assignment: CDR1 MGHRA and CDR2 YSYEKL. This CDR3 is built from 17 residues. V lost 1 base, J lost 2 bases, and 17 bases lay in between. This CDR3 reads CASSQGSWLPTQETQYF. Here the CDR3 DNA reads TGCGCCAGCAGCCAAGGTTCGTGGCTACCGACACAAGAGACCCAGTACTTC.

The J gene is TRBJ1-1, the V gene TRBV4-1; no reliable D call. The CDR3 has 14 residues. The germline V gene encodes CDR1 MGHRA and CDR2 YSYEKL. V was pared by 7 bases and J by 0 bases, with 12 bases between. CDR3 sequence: CASTKGTVNTEAFF. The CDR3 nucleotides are TGCGCCAGCACCAAAGGAACAGTGAACACTGAAGCTTTCTTT.

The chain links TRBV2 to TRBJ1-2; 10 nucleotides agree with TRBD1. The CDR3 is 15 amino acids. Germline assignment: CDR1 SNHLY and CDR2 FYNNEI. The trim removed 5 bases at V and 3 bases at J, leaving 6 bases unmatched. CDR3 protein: CASSSVGTGDYGYTF. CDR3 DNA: TGTGCCAGCAGTTCCGTGGGGACAGGGGACTATGGCTACACCTTC.